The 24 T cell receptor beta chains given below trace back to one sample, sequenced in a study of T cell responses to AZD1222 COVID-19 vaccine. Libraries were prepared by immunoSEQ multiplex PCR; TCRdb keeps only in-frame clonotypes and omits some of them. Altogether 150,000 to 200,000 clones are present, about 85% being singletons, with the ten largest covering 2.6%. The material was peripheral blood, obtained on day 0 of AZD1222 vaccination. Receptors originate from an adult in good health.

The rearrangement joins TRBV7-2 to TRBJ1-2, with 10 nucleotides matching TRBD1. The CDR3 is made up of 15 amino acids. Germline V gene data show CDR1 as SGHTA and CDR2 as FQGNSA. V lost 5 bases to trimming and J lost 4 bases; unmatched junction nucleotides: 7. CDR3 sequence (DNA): TGTGCCAGCAGCAACGACAGGGGGCTAGGCTATGGCTACACCTTC. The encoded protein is CASSNDRGLGYGYTF.

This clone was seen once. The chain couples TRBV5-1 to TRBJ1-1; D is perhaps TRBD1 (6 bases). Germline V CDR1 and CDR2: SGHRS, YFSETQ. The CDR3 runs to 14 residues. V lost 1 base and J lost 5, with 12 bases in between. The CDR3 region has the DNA TGCGCCAGCAGCTTGAGGGGGGCAGGGACTGAAGCTTTCTTT. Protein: CASSLRGAGTEAFF.

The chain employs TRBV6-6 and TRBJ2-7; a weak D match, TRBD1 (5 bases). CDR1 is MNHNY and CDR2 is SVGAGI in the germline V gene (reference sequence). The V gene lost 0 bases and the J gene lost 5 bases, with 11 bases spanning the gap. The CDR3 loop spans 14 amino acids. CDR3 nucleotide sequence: TGTGCCAGCAGTTACTCCAGGGAAAGACACGAGCAGTACTTC. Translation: CASSYSRERHEQYF.

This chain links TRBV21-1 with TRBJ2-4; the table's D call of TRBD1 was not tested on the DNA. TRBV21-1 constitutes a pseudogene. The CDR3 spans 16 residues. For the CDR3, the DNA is TGTGCCAGCAGCGAACTGCAGGGAAACGCCAAAAACATTCAGTACTTC. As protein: CASSELQGNAKNIQYF.

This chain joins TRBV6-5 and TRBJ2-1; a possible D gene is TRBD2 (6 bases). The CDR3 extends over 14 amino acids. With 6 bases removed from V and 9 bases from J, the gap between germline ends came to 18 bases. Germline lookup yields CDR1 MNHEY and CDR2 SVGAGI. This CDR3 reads CASRGPRLVLEQFF. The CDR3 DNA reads TGTGCCAGCAGGGGGCCGAGACTAGTGCTTGAGCAGTTCTTC.

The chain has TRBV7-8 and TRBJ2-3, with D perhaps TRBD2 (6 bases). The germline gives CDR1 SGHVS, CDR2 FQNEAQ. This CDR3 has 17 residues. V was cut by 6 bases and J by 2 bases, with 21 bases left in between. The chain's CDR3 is CASSSSPPLAYTDTQYF. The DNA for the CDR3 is TGTGCCAGCAGTTCATCCCCCCCCCTAGCGTACACAGATACGCAGTATTTT.

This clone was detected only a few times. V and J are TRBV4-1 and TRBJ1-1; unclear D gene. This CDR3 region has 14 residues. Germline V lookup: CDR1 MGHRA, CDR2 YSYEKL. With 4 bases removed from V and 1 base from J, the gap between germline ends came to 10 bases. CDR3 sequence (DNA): TGCGCCAGCAGCCCTCTAATGGGGAACACTGAAGCTTTCTTT. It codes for CASSPLMGNTEAFF.

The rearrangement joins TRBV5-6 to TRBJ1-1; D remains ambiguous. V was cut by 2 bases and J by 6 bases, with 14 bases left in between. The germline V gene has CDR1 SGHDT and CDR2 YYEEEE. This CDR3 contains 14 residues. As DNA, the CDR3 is TGTGCCAGCAGCTTCTTTTCGACTGGACCTGAAGCTTTCTTT. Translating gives CASSFFSTGPEAFF.

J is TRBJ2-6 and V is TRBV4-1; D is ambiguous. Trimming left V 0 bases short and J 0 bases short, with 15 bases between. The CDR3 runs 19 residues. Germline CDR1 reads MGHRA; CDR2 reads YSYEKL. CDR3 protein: CASSQDFRRQSSGANVLTF. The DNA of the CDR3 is TGCGCCAGCAGCCAAGATTTTAGGCGTCAAAGCTCTGGGGCCAACGTCCTGACTTTC.

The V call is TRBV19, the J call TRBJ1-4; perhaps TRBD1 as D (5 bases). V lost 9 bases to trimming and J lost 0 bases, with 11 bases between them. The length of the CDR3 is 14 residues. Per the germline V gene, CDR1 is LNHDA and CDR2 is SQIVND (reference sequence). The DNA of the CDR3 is TGTGCCAGCGGTGACAGCTCAACTAATGAAAAACTGTTTTTT. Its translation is CASGDSSTNEKLFF.

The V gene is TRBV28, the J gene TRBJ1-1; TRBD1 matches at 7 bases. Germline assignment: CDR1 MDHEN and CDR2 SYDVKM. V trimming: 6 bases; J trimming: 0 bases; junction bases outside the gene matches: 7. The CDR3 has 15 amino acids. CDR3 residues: CASSLRGWMNTEAFF. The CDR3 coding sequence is TGTGCCAGCAGCCTCAGGGGGTGGATGAACACTGAAGCTTTCTTT.

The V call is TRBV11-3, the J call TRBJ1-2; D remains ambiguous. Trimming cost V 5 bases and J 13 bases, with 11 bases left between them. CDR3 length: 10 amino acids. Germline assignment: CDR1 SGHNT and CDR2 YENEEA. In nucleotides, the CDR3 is TGTGCCAGCAGCCCGCGATCGAGCACCTTC. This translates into CASSPRSSTF. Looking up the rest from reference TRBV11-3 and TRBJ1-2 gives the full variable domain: EAGVVQSPRYKIIEKKQPVAFWCNPISGHNTLYWYLQNLGQGPELLIRYENEEAVDDSQLPKDRFSAERLKGVDSTLKIQPAELGDSAVYLCASSPRSSTFGSGTRLTVV.

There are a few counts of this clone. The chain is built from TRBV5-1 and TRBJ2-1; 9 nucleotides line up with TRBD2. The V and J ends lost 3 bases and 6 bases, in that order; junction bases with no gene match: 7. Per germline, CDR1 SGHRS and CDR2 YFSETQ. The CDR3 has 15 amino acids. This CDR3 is CASSYSGRPPNEQFF. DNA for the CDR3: TGCGCCAGCAGCTATAGCGGGAGACCTCCCAATGAGCAGTTCTTC.

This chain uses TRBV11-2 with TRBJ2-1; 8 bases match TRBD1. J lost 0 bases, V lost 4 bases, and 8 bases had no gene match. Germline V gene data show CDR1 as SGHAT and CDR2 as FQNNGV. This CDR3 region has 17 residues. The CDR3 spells CASSSLPQGASYNEQFF. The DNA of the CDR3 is TGTGCCAGCAGCTCACTCCCCCAGGGGGCCTCCTACAATGAGCAGTTCTTC.

In DNA, the CDR3 is TGTGCCAGCAGTTTATCCAAGGGGCGCTGGACTTCACCCCTCCACTTT. Amino acid sequence: CASSLSKGRWTSPLHF. The chain has TRBV27 and TRBJ1-6; D possibly corresponds to TRBD1 (5 bases). The CDR3 is made up of 16 amino acids. V lost 0 bases and J 9 bases, leaving 15 bases between the germline ends. Per germline, CDR1 MNHEY and CDR2 SMNVEV (reference sequence).

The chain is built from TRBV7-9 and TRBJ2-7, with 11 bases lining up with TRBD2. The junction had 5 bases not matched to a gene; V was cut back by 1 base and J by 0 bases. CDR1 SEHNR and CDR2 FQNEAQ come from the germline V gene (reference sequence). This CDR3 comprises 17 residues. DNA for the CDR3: TGTGCCAGCAGCTTAGGACTAGCGGGACCTTCCTCCTACGAGCAGTACTTC. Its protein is CASSLGLAGPSSYEQYF. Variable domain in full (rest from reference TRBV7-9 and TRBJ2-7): DTGVSQNPRHKITKRGQNVTFRCDPISEHNRLYWYRQTLGQGPEFLTYFQNEAQLEKSRLLSDRFSAERPKGSFSTLEIQRTEQGDSAMYLCASSLGLAGPSSYEQYFGPGTRLTVT.

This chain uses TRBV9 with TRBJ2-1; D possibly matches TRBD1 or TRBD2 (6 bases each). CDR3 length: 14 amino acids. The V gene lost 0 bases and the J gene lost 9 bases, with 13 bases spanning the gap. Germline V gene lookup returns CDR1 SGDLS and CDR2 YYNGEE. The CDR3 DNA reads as TGTGCCAGCAGCGTAGTTTCGGGGGCCGCTGAGCAGTTCTTC. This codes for CASSVVSGAAEQFF.

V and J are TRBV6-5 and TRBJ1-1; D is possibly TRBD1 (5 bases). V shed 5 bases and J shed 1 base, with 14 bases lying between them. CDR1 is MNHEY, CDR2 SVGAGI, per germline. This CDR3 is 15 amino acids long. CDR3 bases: TGTGCCAGCAGTACCCGAGGACACCAGAACACTGAAGCTTTCTTT. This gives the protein CASSTRGHQNTEAFF.

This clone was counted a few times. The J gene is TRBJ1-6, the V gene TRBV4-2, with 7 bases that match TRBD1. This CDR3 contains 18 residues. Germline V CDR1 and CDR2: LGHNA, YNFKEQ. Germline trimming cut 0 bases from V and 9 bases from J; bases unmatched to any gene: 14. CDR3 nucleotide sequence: TGTGCCAGCAGCCAAGACTTGTTGCCAGGGGGTGGGAGTTCACCCCTCCACTTT. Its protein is CASSQDLLPGGGSSPLHF.

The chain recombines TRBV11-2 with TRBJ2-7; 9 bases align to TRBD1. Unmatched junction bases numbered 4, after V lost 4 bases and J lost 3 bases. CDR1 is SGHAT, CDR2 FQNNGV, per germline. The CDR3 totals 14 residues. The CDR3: CASSSSTGGYEQYF. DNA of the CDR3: TGTGCCAGCAGCTCTTCGACAGGGGGCTACGAGCAGTACTTC.

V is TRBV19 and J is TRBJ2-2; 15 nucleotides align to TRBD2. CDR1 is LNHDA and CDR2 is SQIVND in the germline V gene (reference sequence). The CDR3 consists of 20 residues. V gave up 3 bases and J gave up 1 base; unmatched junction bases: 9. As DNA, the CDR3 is TGTGCCAGTAGTATTTACTTGGGACTAGCGGGAGGACAGAACACCGGGGAGCTGTTTTTT. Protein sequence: CASSIYLGLAGGQNTGELFF.

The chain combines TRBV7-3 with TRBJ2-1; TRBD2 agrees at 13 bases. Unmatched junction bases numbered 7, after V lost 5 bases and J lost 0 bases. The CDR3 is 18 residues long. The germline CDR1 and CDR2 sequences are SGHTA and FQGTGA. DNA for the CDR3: TGTGCCAGCAGCCTCACAGGACTAGCGGGAGTCTCCTACAATGAGCAGTTCTTC. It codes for CASSLTGLAGVSYNEQFF.

Written as DNA, the CDR3 is TGTGCCAGCAGTGCCGCCAGGAGCTCCTATAATTCACCCCTCCACTTT. It specifies CASSAARSSYNSPLHF. The chain links TRBV27 to TRBJ1-6; D is unclear. The CDR3 totals 16 residues. Germline CDR1 MNHEY, CDR2 SMNVEV (reference sequence). The V end was cut by 5 bases, the J end by 0 bases, with 11 bases between.

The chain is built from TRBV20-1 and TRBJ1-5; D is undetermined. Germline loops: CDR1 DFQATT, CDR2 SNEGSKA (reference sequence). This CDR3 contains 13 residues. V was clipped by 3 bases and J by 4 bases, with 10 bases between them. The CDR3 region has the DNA TGCAGTGCTAGTCAAAGAGGGAATCAGCCCCAGCATTTT. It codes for CSASQRGNQPQHF.